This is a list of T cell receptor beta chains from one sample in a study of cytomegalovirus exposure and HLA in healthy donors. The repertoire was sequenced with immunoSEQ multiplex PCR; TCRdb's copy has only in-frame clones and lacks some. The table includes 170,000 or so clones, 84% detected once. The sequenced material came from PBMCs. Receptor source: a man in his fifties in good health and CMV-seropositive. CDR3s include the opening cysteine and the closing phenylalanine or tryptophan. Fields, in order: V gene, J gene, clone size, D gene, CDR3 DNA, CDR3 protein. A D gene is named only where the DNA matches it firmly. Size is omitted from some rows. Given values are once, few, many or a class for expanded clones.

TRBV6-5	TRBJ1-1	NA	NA	TGTGCCAGCAGTACGTTTGGGGGGGACACTGAAGCTTTCTTT	CASSTFGGDTEAFF
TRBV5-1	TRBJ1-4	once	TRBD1	TGCGCCAGCAGCCCGCGGACAGGGAATAATGAAAAACTGTTTTTT	CASSPRTGNNEKLFF
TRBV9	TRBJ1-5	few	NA	TGTGCCAGCAGCGTAAGCCCAAATCAGCCCCAGCATTTT	CASSVSPNQPQHF
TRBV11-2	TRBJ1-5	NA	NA	TGTGCCAGCAGCTTATACAGGGCGGGCAATCAGCCCCAGCATTTT	CASSLYRAGNQPQHF
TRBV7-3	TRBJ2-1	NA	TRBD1	TGTGCCAGCAGTCAACAGGGGGTGGGGAGTGAGCAGTTCTTC	CASSQQGVGSEQFF
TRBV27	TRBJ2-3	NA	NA	TGTGCCAGCAGTTCCATGGGGAGGACGCAGTATTTT	CASSSMGRTQYF
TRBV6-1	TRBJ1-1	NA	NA	TGTGCCAGCAGTGAAGCGCCGGGAAGGATCACTGAAGCTTTCTTT	CASSEAPGRITEAFF
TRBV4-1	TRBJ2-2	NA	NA	TGCGCCAGCAGCCAAGTTACTACTAACACCGGGGAGCTGTTTTTT	CASSQVTTNTGELFF
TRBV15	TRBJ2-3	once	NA	TGTGCCACCAGCAGGGACACCGGGCTAAATACGCAGTATTTT	CATSRDTGLNTQYF
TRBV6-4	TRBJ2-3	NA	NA	TGTGCCAGCAGCGCAGGGGCACTGGGGGATACGCAGTATTTT	CASSAGALGDTQYF
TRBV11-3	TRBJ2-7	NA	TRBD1	TGTGCCAGCAGCTCGGGGGTGACAGGGGTCGACGAGCAGTACTTC	CASSSGVTGVDEQYF
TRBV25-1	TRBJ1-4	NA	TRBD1	TGTGCCAGCAGTGAATCAGGGGGCAGTAATGAAAAACTGTTTTTT	CASSESGGSNEKLFF
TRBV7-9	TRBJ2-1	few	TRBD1	TGTGCCAGCAGCTTAGTACAGGGGAACTACAATGAGCAGTTCTTC	CASSLVQGNYNEQFF
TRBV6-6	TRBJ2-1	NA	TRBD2	TGTGCCAGCAGCCTTTCCCCTAGCGGAGGGGACAATGAGCAGTTCTTC	CASSLSPSGGDNEQFF
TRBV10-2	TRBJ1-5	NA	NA	TGCGCCAGCAGTGAATCAGGGGCGAGTCAGCCCCAGCATTTT	CASSESGASQPQHF
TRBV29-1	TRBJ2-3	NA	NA	TGCAGCGTTGAAGATCCGGTAGATACGCAGTATTTT	CSVEDPVDTQYF
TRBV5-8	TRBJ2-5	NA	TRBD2	TGTGCCAGCAGCCCCGGACTAGCGATCCAAGAGACCCAGTACTTC	CASSPGLAIQETQYF
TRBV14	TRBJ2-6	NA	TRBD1	TGTGCCAGCAGCCGGTATTTCCCGGGACAGATCTCTGGGGCCAACGTCCTGACTTTC	CASSRYFPGQISGANVLTF
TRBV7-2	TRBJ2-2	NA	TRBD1	TGTGCCAGCAGCTTAAGGCGGGACAGGGTTCCCGGGGAGCTGTTTTTT	CASSLRRDRVPGELFF
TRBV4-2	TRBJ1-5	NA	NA	TGTGCCAGCAGCCAAGACGTCTCAACAGGCTTTAATCAGCCCCAGCATTTT	CASSQDVSTGFNQPQHF
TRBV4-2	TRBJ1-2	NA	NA	TGTGCCAGCAGCCAAGATCCGAGGCGTGCAAGCTATGGCTACACCTTC	CASSQDPRRASYGYTF